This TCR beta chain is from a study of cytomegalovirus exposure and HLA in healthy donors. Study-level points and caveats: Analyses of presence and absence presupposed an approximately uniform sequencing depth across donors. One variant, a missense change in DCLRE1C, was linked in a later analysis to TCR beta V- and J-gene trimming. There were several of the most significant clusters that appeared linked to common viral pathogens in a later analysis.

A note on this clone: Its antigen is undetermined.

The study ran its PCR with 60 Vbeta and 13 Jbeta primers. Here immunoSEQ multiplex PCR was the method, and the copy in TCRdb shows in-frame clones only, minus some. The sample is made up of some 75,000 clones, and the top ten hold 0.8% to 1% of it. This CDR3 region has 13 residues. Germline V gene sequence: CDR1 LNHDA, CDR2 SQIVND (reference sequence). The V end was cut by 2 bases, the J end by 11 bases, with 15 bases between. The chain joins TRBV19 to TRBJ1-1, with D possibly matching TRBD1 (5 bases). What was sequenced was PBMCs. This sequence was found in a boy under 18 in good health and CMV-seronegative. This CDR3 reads CASSITQAGWAFF. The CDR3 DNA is TGTGCCAGTAGTATAACACAGGCTGGATGGGCTTTCTTT.